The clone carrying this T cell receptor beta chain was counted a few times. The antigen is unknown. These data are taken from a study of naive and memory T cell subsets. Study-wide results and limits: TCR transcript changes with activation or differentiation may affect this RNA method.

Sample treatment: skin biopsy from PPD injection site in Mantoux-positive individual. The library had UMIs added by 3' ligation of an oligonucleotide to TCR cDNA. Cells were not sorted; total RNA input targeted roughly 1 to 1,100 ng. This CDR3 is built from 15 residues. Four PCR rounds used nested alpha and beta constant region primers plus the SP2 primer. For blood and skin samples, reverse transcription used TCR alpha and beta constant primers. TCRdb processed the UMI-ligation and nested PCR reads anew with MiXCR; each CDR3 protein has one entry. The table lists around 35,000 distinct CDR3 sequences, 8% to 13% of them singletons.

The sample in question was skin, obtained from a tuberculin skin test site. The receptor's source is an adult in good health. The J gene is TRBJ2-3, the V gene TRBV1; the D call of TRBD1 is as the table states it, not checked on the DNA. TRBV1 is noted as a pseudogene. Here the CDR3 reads CTSKYRQTSTDTQYF. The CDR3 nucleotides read TGCACCAGCAAGTACAGGCAGACTAGCACAGATACGCAGTATTTT.